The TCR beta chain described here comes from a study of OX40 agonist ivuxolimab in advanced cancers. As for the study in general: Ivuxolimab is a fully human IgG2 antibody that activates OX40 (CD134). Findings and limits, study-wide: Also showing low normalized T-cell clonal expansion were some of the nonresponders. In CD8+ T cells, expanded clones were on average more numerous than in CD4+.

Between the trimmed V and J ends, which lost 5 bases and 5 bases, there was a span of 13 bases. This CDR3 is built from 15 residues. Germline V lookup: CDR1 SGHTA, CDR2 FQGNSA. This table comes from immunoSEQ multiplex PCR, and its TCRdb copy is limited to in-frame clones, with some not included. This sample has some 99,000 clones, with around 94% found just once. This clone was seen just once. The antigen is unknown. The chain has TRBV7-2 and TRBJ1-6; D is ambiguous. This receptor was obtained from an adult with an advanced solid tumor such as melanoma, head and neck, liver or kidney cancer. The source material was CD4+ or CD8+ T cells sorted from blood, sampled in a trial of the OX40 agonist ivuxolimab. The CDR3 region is CASSPRAADNSPLHF. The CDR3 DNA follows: TGTGCCAGCAGCCCTAGGGCTGCAGATAATTCACCCCTCCACTTT.